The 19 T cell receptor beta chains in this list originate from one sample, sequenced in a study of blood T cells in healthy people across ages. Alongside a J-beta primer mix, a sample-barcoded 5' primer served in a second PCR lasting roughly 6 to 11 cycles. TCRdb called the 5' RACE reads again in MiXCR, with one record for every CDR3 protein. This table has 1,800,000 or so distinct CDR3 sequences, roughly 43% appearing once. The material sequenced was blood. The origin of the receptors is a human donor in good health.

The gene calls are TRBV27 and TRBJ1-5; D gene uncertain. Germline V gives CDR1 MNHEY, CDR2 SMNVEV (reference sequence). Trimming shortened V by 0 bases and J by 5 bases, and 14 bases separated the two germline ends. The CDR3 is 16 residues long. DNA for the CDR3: TGTGCCAGCAGTTTATCGTGGCGTTTAGGATATCAGCCCCAGCATTTT. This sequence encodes CASSLSWRLGYQPQHF.

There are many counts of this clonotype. This CDR3 is CASSEFRHPYEQYF. CDR3 DNA: TGTGCCAGCAGTGAATTCAGGCACCCCTACGAGCAGTACTTC. J is TRBJ2-7 and V is TRBV25-1; D is unresolved. The CDR3 extends over 14 amino acids. The germline V gene has CDR1 MGHDK and CDR2 SYGVNS. V was clipped by 1 base and J by 2 bases, with 9 bases between them.

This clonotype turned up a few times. The CDR3 bases are TGCGCCAGCAGCCAAGGACGGAGAAACACTGAAGCTTTCTTT. Its protein product is CASSQGRRNTEAFF. This sequence joins TRBV4-1 and TRBJ1-1; the D is unclear. Germline V CDR1 and CDR2: MGHRA, YSYEKL. V shed 1 base and J shed 2 bases, with 8 bases lying between them. The CDR3 loop spans 14 amino acids.

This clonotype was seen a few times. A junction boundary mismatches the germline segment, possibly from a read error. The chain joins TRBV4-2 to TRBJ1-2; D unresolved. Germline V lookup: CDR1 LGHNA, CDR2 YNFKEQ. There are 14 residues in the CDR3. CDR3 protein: CARSQDLPNYGYTF. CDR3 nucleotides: TGTGCCCGCAGCCAAGATCTGCCCAACTATGGCTACACCTTC.

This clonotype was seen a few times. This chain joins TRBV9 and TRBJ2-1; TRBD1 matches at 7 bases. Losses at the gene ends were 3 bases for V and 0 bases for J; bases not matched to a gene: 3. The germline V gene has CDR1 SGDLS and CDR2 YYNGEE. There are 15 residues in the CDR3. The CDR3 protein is CASSAGQLSYNEQFF. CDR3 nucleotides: TGTGCCAGCAGCGCGGGACAGCTCTCCTACAATGAGCAGTTCTTC.

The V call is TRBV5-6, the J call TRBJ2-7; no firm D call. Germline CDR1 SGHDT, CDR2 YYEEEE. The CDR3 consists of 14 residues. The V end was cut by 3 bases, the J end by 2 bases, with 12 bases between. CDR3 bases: TGTGCCAGCAGCTCGGGCCTACAAACCTACGAGCAGTACTTC. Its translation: CASSSGLQTYEQYF. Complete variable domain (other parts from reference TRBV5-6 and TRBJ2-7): DAGVTQSPTHLIKTRGQQVTLRCSPKSGHDTVSWYQQALGQGPQFIFQYYEEEERQRGNFPDRFSGHQFPNYSSELNVNALLLGDSALYLCASSSGLQTYEQYFGPGTRLTVT.

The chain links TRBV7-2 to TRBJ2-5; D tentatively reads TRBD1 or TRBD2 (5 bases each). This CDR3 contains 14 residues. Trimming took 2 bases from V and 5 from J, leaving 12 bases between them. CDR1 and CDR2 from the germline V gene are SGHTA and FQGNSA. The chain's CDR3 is CASSLKPGTETQYF. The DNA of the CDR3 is TGTGCCAGCAGCTTAAAACCAGGGACGGAGACCCAGTACTTC.

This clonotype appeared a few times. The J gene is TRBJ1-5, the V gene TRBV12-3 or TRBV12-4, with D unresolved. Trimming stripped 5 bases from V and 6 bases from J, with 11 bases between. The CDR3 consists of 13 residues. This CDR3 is CASSPARRQPQHF. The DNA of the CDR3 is TGTGCCAGCAGTCCTGCCAGACGTCAGCCCCAGCATTTT.

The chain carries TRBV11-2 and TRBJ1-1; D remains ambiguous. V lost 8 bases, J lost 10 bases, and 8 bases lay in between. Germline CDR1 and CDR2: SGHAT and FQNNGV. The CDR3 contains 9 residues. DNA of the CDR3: TGTGCCAGCTCCCCCCCAGCTTTCTTT. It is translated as CASSPPAFF. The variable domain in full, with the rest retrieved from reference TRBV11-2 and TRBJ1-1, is EAGVAQSPRYKIIEKRQSVAFWCNPISGHATLYWYQQILGQGPKLLIQFQNNGVVDDSQLPKDRFSAERLKGVDSTLKIQPAKLEDSAVYLCASSPPAFFGQGTRLTVV.

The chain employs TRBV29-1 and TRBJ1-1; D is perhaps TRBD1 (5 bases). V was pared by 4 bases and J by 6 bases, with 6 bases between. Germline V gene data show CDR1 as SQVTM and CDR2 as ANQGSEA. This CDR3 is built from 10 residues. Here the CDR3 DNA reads TGCAGCGTTGGGGGGGCTGAAGCTTTCTTT. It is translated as CSVGGAEAFF. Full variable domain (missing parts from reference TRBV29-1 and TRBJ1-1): SAVISQKPSRDICQRGTSLTIQCQVDSQVTMMFWYRQQPGQSLTLIATANQGSEATYESGFVIDKFPISRPNLTFSTLTVSNMSPEDSSIYLCSVGGAEAFFGQGTRLTVV.

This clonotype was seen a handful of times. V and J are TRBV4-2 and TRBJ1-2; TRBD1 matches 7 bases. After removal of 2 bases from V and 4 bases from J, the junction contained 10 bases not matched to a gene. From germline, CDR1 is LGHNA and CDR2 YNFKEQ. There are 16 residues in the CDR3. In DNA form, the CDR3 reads TGTGCCAGCAGCCAACGCGGGACAGAGGGCTTCTATGGCTACACCTTC. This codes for CASSQRGTEGFYGYTF.

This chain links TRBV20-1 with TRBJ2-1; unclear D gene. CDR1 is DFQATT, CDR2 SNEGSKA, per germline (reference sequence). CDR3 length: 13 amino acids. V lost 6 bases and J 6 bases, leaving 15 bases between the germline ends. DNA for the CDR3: TGCAGTGCGCGTTCTGGGCCATTCAATGAGCAGTTCTTC. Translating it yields CSARSGPFNEQFF.

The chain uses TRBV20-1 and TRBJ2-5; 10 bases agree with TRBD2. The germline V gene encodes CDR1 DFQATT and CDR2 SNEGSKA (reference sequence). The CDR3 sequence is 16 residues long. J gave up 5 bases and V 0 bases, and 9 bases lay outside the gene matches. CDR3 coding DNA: TGCAGTGCTAGAGATAGCAGCGGGGGGGCGGACGAGACCCAGTACTTC. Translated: CSARDSSGGADETQYF.

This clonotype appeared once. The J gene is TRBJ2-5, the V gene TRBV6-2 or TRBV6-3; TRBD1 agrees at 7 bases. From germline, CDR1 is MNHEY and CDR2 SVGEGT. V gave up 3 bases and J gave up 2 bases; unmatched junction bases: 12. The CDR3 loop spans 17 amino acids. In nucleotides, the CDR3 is TGTGCCAGCAGTTATTTGGGGACAGCCAAAGGACAAGAGACCCAGTACTTC. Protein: CASSYLGTAKGQETQYF.

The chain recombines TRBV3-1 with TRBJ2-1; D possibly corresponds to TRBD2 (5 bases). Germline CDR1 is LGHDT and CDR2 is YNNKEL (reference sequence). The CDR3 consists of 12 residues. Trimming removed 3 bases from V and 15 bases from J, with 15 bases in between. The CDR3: CASSQSSLGRFF. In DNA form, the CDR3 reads TGTGCCAGCAGCCAGTCGAGCTTAGGGAGGTTCTTC.

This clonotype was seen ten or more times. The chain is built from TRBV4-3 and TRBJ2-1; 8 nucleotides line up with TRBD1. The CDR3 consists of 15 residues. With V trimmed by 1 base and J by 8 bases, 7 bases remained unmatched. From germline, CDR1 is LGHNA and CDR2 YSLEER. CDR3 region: CASSQAGTGQDEQFF. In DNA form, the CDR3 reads TGCGCCAGCAGCCAAGCCGGGACAGGTCAGGATGAGCAGTTCTTC.

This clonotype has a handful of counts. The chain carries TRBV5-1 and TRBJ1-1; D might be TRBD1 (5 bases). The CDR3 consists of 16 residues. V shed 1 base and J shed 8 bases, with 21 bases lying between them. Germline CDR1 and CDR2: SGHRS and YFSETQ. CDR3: CASSLTGWVSELEAFF. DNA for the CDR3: TGCGCCAGCAGCTTGACAGGTTGGGTAAGCGAGTTGGAAGCTTTCTTT.

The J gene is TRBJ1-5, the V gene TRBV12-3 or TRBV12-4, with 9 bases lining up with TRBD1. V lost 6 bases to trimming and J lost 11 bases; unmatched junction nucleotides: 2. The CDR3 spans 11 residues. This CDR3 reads CASSRTGAQHF. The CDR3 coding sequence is TGTGCCAGCAGCCGGACAGGGGCCCAGCATTTT.

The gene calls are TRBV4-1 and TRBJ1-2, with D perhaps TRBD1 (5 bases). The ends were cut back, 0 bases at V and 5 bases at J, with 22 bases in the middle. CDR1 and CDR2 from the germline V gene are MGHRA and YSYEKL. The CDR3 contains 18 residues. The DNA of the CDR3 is TGCGCCAGCAGCCAAGATGTTGAGTCGGGCAGGGAGGGTTATGGCTACACCTTC. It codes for CASSQDVESGREGYGYTF.